This T cell receptor beta chain was sequenced in a study of vaccination effects on CD4 cells after COVID-19. Details on this clone: The antigen is not known.

Sequencing in the ViraFEST assay came after antigen-specific CD4+ T cells had been expanded with viral peptide pools, which were used to stimulate PBMC. Cells that had been cultured for approximately ten days were the source of isolated CD4+ T cells. Participants completed two doses of the BNT162b2 or mRNA-1273 vaccine. PBMC cultures contained around 2 million cells per well, roughly 10 IU/ml IL-2 and around 9.9 ug/ml peptides. Produced via immunoSEQ multiplex PCR; TCRdb's table is partial and in-frame only. The repertoire consists of some 30,000 clones, with roughly 80% occurring once and the leading ten covering roughly 5%. The V end was cut by 2 bases, the J end by 4 bases, with 13 bases between. The CDR3 consists of 16 residues. Per the germline V gene, CDR1 is SGHRS and CDR2 is YFSETQ.

The sequenced sample was CD4+ T cells from PBMCs cultured with SARS-CoV-2 spike peptides, obtained after COVID-19 vaccination. The sequence derives from a human donor who received a COVID-19 vaccine. Some clones in this sample may be carry-over from other donors' samples. J is TRBJ2-6 and V is TRBV5-1, with D perhaps matching TRBD1 (6 bases). The CDR3 DNA reads as TGCGCCAGCAGCTTCGATGACAGGAACGGGGCCAACGTCCTGACTTTC. This encodes CASSFDDRNGANVLTF.